This T cell receptor beta chain was obtained from a study of Ad26.COV2.S vaccination and SARS-CoV-2 variants (dated by TCRdb to 2020 to 2023). About the study as a whole: Donors in the vaccine arm were drawn from COV1001, a phase I-IIa trial of Ad26.COV2.S in healthy adults that was multicentre, randomized, double-blind and placebo-controlled. Ad26.COV2.S was administered intramuscularly at a dose of 5x10^10 or 1x10^11 viral particles, either as one shot or as two shots given 56 days apart. TCRbeta repertoire sequencing was used to assess the specificity and breadth of SARS-CoV-2-reactive T cell receptors after Ad26.COV2.S vaccination. The TCR-sequenced set comprised approximately 32 samples: some 19 Ad26.COV2.S vaccine recipients, 5 placebo recipients and 8 SARS-CoV-2 convalescent individuals. Trial participants were randomized into five groups of five: low-dose or high-dose Ad26.COV2.S given once or twice, or placebo on both occasions. Investigators remained blinded to trial group allocation during experiments and outcome assessment. General conclusions and limits of the study: After vaccination, spike-specific CD8+ and CD4+ T cell responses were reported to show substantial breadth. The authors noted that the TCR breadth and depth analyses may have underestimated total T cell responses. The study was not powered to compare responses between vaccine doses or regimens. Higher spike-specific TCR breadth was observed in Ad26.COV2.S recipients than in placebo recipients (P = 0.0014). Comparable non-spike TCR breadth was observed between vaccine and placebo recipients, consistent with only spike being contained in the vaccine.

The immunoSEQ Assay was the method used to sequence TCRbeta CDR3 regions. After extraction, genomic DNA underwent amplification by bias-controlled multiplex PCR, followed by high-throughput sequencing. The original pipeline was this. To quantify the absolute abundance of every unique TCRbeta CDR3 region, sequences were collapsed and filtered. T cell fraction was estimated by normalization of TCRbeta template counts to usable DNA, with usable DNA being measured through amplification of reference genes present in all nucleated cells. Repertoire TCRs were annotated as SARS-CoV-2-specific by exact matching of V gene, CDR3 amino acid sequence and J gene to a known reactive TCR set. The reference SARS-CoV-2 TCR set was obtained from MIRA and was filtered for enrichment in COVID-19-positive ImmuneCODE repertoires, whereby public or cross-reactive TCRs were removed. Using the MIRA antigens, annotated TCRs were further analysed by specific ORF or by position within an ORF. Breadth was defined as annotated unique rearrangements over total unique productive rearrangements; depth was the summed frequency of those rearrangements. Two-sided Wilcoxon rank-sum tests were applied when comparing TCR breadth between groups. The table comes from immuneACCESS by way of TCRdb, which keeps in-frame sequences with V and J called. Part of the clones is missing from these tables; in studies checked, under half for an unresolved V gene and the rest for unknown reasons. Clone size and the V and J calls come from that table; the DNA yielded D and trimming. Present in this sample are 350,000 to 500,000 clones, roughly 90% of which were seen just once. Less than 4.5% of the sample comes from the top ten.

What this sample's treatment or condition label stands for: some 19 received Ad26.COV2.S at low or high dose, single or two shots; about 5 received placebo; per-sample allocation not given. For vaccine and placebo recipients, the sequenced repertoires came from samples collected on day 63 after the first injection. Cohort 1b enrolled about two dozen adults aged 18-55 years at a single site in Boston, USA, between 29 July and 7 August 2020. Ad26.COV2.S consisted of a replication-incompetent adenovirus type 26 vector by which a prefusion-stabilized SARS-CoV-2 spike protein from the original Wuhan strain was expressed. Worth noting for this clone: Its antigen target is currently unknown. Qualities for individual bases were not recorded, and no much larger clone is one base off.

The receptor comes from a person between 18 and 65 years old who received the Ad26.COV2.S COVID-19 vaccine or a placebo. The sequencing here drew on peripheral blood, taken in a trial of Ad26.COV2.S vaccine versus placebo.

The CDR3 protein: CASSLGAGPYNEQFF. The nucleotide sequence is given as TGTGCCAGCAGTTTAGGAGCGGGACCATACAATGAGCAGTTCTTC. Recombination joined TRBV27 with TRBJ2-1; 7 middle bases align to TRBD2. From V the trimming removes 2 bases and from J it removes 4 bases, while the gene matches leave 5 bases of the junction unaccounted for. Taken from the germline V gene (reference sequence), the CDR1 and CDR2 loops are MNHEY and SMNVEV. From the cysteine through the phenylalanine, the CDR3 covers 15 amino acids. Only CDR3 DNA remains: 45 bases, in frame from the first base.